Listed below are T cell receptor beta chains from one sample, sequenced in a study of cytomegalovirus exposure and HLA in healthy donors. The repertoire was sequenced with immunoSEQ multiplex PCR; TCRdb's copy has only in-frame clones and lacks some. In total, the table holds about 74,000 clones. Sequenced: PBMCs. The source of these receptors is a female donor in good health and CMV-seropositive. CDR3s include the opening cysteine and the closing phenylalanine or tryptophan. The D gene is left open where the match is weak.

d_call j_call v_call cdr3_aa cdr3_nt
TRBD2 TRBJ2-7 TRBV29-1 CSALSGSSRYYEQYF TGCAGCGCCCTTAGCGGGAGCTCTCGATACTACGAGCAGTACTTC
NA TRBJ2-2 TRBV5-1 CASSLSGTYTGELFF TGCGCCAGCAGCTTGTCCGGGACTTACACCGGGGAGCTGTTTTTT
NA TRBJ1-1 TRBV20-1 CSATPGGQAFF TGCAGTGCTACTCCGGGGGGCCAGGCTTTCTTT
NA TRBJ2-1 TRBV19 CASSMEARGVPEQFF TGTGCCAGTAGTATGGAGGCCAGGGGGGTTCCTGAGCAGTTCTTC
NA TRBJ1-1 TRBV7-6 CASSPSTVGAANTEAFF TGTGCCAGCAGCCCATCCACGGTGGGGGCTGCGAACACTGAAGCTTTCTTT
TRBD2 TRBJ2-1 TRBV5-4 CASSPLAGGRTEQFF TGTGCCAGCAGCCCACTAGCGGGGGGGCGGACTGAGCAGTTCTTC
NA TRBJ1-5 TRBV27 CASSLGYRGIGTSNQPQHF TGTGCCAGCAGTTTAGGTTACCGAGGGATTGGAACAAGCAATCAGCCCCAGCATTTT
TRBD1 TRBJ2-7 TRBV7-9 CASSLAGTGGVPYEQYF TGTGCCAGCAGCTTAGCGGGTACAGGGGGCGTACCCTACGAGCAGTACTTC
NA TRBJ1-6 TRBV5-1 CASSLGQTDNSPLHF TGCGCCAGCAGCTTGGGTCAGACTGATAATTCACCCCTCCACTTT
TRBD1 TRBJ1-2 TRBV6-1 CASRRPDRVMDGYTF TGTGCCAGCAGAAGGCCGGACAGGGTAATGGATGGCTACACCTTC
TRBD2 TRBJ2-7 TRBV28 CASITSGSSYEQYF TGTGCCAGCATTACTAGCGGGAGTTCCTACGAGCAGTACTTC
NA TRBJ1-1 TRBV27 CASSFAGGGNTEAFF TGTGCCAGCAGTTTCGCGGGGGGAGGGAACACTGAAGCTTTCTTT
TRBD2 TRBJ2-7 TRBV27 CASSASTSGEGAQYF TGTGCCAGCAGTGCCTCGACTAGCGGAGAAGGCGCGCAGTACTTC
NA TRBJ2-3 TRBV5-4 CASSPSPATTTDTQYF TGTGCCAGCAGCCCTTCGCCGGCGACTACCACAGATACGCAGTATTTT
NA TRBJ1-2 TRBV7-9 CASIPRDSFPYGYTF TGTGCCAGCATTCCCCGGGACTCCTTCCCCTATGGCTACACCTTC
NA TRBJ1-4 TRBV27 CASRKQGKGEKLFF TGTGCCAGCAGGAAACAGGGAAAAGGTGAAAAACTGTTTTTT
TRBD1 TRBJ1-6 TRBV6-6 CASSSTGTNSPLHF TGTGCCAGCAGTTCGACAGGGACCAATTCACCCCTCCACTTT
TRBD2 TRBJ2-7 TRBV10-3 CAISAVTSGSYEQYF TGTGCCATCAGTGCAGTGACTAGCGGTTCCTACGAGCAGTACTTC
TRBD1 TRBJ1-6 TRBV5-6 CASSLTGLGNNSPLHF TGTGCCAGCAGCCTGACAGGGTTGGGAAATAATTCACCCCTCCACTTT
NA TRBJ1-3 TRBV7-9 CASSSGQHSGNTIYF TGTGCCAGCAGCTCCGGACAGCACTCTGGAAACACCATATATTTT
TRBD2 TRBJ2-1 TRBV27 CASRRPLAGTHNEQFF TGTGCCAGCAGAAGACCACTAGCGGGGACGCACAATGAGCAGTTCTTC
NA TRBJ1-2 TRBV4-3 CASSQDGGENYGYTF TGCGCCAGCAGCCAAGACGGAGGGGAGAACTATGGCTACACCTTC
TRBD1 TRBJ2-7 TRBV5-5 CASSPGQGSYEQYF TGTGCCAGCAGCCCCGGACAGGGATCCTACGAGCAGTACTTC